This passage covers 22 T cell receptor beta chains from one sample sequenced in a study of shared clonotypes between healthy human individuals. Repertoires were generated with immunoSEQ multiplex PCR, while TCRdb's copy carries only in-frame clones and drops some. Of some 240,000 clones in the sample, under 80% were seen once. Input material: memory CD4+ T cells sorted from blood. Subset in this sample: CD45RA-negative fraction. Receptor source: a man aged 30-40 years in good health.

The chain links TRBV5-6 to TRBJ2-7; D uncertain. The CDR3 has 13 residues. Germline-derived CDR1 and CDR2 are SGHDT and YYEEEE. The V end lost 3 bases, the J end lost 1 base, and 8 bases lay between the germline ends. CDR3 nucleotides: TGTGCCAGCAGCTGGGTGGGGTCCTACGAGCAGTACTTC. Translating it yields CASSWVGSYEQYF.

The chain carries TRBV19 and TRBJ2-3, with 8 bases that match TRBD2. The CDR3 length is 14 residues. The J segment lost 0 bases and the V segment lost 9 bases, leaving 5 bases of the junction unmatched. Germline CDR1 reads LNHDA; CDR2 reads SQIVND (reference sequence). CDR3 nucleotides: TGTGCCAGCGAACCGGGGGGGAGCACAGATACGCAGTATTTT. Amino acids: CASEPGGSTDTQYF.

This clone came up a few times. The chain is built from TRBV6-6 and TRBJ2-7, with TRBD2 matching over 7 bases. The CDR3 runs 14 residues. V shed 6 bases and J 1 base; nucleotides not matched to a gene: 6. CDR1 MNHNY and CDR2 SVGAGI come from the germline V gene (reference sequence). The CDR3 loop is CASRASGTSYEQYF. The CDR3 nucleotides are TGTGCCAGCAGGGCTAGCGGTACGTCCTACGAGCAGTACTTC.

This rearrangement joins TRBV18 to TRBJ1-5; no reliable D call. Per germline, CDR1 KGHSH and CDR2 LQKENI. The CDR3 has 15 residues. V shed 3 bases and J shed 3 bases, with 12 bases lying between them. CDR3 region: CASSPYSGVNQPQHF. The CDR3 DNA is TGTGCCAGCTCACCTTATAGTGGGGTCAATCAGCCCCAGCATTTT. The variable domain in full, with the rest retrieved from reference TRBV18 and TRBJ1-5, is NAGVMQNPRHLVRRRGQEARLRCSPMKGHSHVYWYRQLPEEGLKFMVYLQKENIIDESGMPKERFSAEFPKEGPSILRIQQVVRGDSAAYFCASSPYSGVNQPQHFGDGTRLSIL.

The chain employs TRBV7-7 and TRBJ2-3, with TRBD1 identical over 7 bases. Looked up from germline, CDR1 is SSHAT and CDR2 is FNYEAQ (reference sequence). The V segment lost 5 bases and the J segment 6 bases; nucleotides outside the gene matches: 8. The CDR3 is 14 amino acids. The CDR3 DNA is TGTGCCAGCAGCGCGACAGGGCCAGGGGATACGCAGTATTTT. It encodes CASSATGPGDTQYF. Looking up the rest from reference TRBV7-7 and TRBJ2-3 gives the full variable domain: GAGVSQSPRYKVTKRGQDVTLRCDPISSHATLYWYQQALGQGPEFLTYFNYEAQPDKSGLPSDRFSAERPEGSISTLTIQRTEQRDSAMYRCASSATGPGDTQYFGPGTRLTVL.

V and J are TRBV9 and TRBJ2-3, with 7 bases identical to TRBD1. The CDR3 consists of 13 residues. J gave up 7 bases and V 3 bases, and 5 bases lay outside the gene matches. Germline CDR1 and CDR2: SGDLS and YYNGEE. The CDR3: CASSEPTGYTQYF. CDR3 coding DNA: TGTGCCAGCAGCGAACCGACAGGGTATACGCAGTATTTT.

The V and J genes are TRBV2 and TRBJ2-1; 10 positions match TRBD2. With V trimmed by 8 bases and J by 0 bases, 4 bases remained unmatched. The CDR3 has 15 amino acids. Looked up from germline, CDR1 is SNHLY and CDR2 is FYNNEI. The CDR3: CASDLAGVSYNEQFF. The CDR3 DNA reads TGTGCCAGCGACCTAGCGGGAGTCTCCTACAATGAGCAGTTCTTC.

This clone occurred a few times. The CDR3 DNA is TGCAGCGTGGGGGGGAACAATCAGCCCCAGCATTTT. Translating it yields CSVGGNNQPQHF. The chain recombines TRBV29-1 with TRBJ1-5, with D tentatively TRBD1 (5 bases). Trimming took off 6 bases at V and 3 bases at J, with 9 bases between the two ends. CDR1 is SQVTM and CDR2 is ANQGSEA in the germline V gene. The CDR3 totals 12 residues. The variable domain in full, with the rest retrieved from reference TRBV29-1 and TRBJ1-5, is SAVISQKPSRDICQRGTSLTIQCQVDSQVTMMFWYRQQPGQSLTLIATANQGSEATYESGFVIDKFPISRPNLTFSTLTVSNMSPEDSSIYLCSVGGNNQPQHFGDGTRLSIL.

The chain couples TRBV6-1 to TRBJ2-7; TRBD1 might be the D (5 bases). Germline lookup yields CDR1 MNHNS and CDR2 SASEGT. V gave up 0 bases and J gave up 2 bases, with 17 bases separating them. This CDR3 spans 17 amino acids. The CDR3 DNA sequence: TGTGCCAGCAGTGAAGCGGGTGGCAGGGCTGGGGCCTACGAGCAGTACTTC. This sequence encodes CASSEAGGRAGAYEQYF.

The table lists this clone with a few counts. The chain uses TRBV30 and TRBJ1-4; no clear D gene. There are 12 residues in the CDR3. Germline V gene lookup returns CDR1 GTSNPN and CDR2 SVGIG (reference sequence). The V and J ends lost 3 bases and 10 bases respectively, with 12 bases between them. The CDR3 here is CAWSPGPGKLFF. Here the CDR3 DNA reads TGTGCCTGGAGCCCTGGTCCGGGAAAACTGTTTTTT.

V is TRBV29-1 and J is TRBJ1-2; D may be TRBD1 (5 bases). Trimming cost V 4 bases and J 8 bases, with 11 bases left between them. Germline V gene lookup returns CDR1 SQVTM and CDR2 ANQGSEA. This CDR3 contains 11 residues. The CDR3 DNA reads as TGCAGCGTTGCCTCAGGGCTCGGCTACACCTTC. Protein product: CSVASGLGYTF.

The chain is built from TRBV5-5 and TRBJ2-3; D may be TRBD2 (5 bases). V gave up 2 bases and J gave up 2 bases, with 12 bases separating them. CDR1 and CDR2 (germline): SGHKS, YYEKEE (reference sequence). The CDR3 is 15 residues long. The CDR3 sequence is CASSLDRGHTDTQYF. In DNA form, the CDR3 reads TGTGCCAGCAGCTTAGACCGAGGGCACACAGATACGCAGTATTTT.

The chain is built from TRBV5-5 and TRBJ1-4; 10 bases line up with TRBD1. The trim removed 4 bases at V and 4 bases at J, leaving 10 bases unmatched. Germline CDR1 is SGHKS and CDR2 is YYEKEE (reference sequence). The CDR3 consists of 17 residues. The CDR3 nucleotides read TGTGCCAGCAGCCTCAGGACAGGGGGACTACTTAATGAAAAACTGTTTTTT. This encodes CASSLRTGGLLNEKLFF. Based on the CDR3 plus reference TRBV5-5 and TRBJ1-4, the full variable domain is DAGVTQSPTHLIKTRGQQVTLRCSPISGHKSVSWYQQVLGQGPQFIFQYYEKEERGRGNFPDRFSARQFPNYSSELNVNALLLGDSALYLCASSLRTGGLLNEKLFFGSGTQLSVL.

This chain uses TRBV7-6 with TRBJ2-5, with 10 bases matching TRBD2. V dropped 6 bases and J dropped 5; count of bases not matched to a gene: 9. Looked up from germline, CDR1 is SGHVS and CDR2 is FNYEAQ. CDR3 length: 15 amino acids. The CDR3 DNA follows: TGTGCCAGCAGTTCAGCGGGAGGGAGGGAGGAGACCCAGTACTTC. This codes for CASSSAGGREETQYF.

This chain links TRBV14 with TRBJ2-3, with D hard to call. Trimming removed 0 bases from V and 2 bases from J, with 6 bases in between. Germline-derived CDR1 and CDR2 are SGHDN and FVKESK. The CDR3 contains 14 residues. CDR3 residues: CASSQDSNTDTQYF. The CDR3 DNA sequence: TGTGCCAGCAGCCAAGACTCCAACACAGATACGCAGTATTTT.

The chain uses TRBV28 and TRBJ2-7, with D perhaps matching TRBD1 (7 bases). The CDR3 is 12 amino acids. CDR1 is MDHEN, CDR2 SYDVKM, per germline. The germline V and J ends were trimmed by 5 bases and 12 bases, with 17 bases remaining between them. The CDR3: CASSVGTAGAYF. The CDR3, as DNA: TGTGCCAGCAGTGTCGGGACAGCGGGCGCGTACTTC.

This clone was counted a few times. The chain combines TRBV5-1 with TRBJ2-5, with a weak D call TRBD2 (5 bases). CDR1 and CDR2 (germline): SGHRS, YFSETQ. Trimming removed 1 base from V and 4 bases from J, with 11 bases in between. The CDR3 contains 14 residues. The CDR3 DNA is TGCGCCAGCAGCTTGTGGGCGGGTGGAGAGACCCAGTACTTC. Translation gives CASSLWAGGETQYF.

The chain carries TRBV10-3 and TRBJ1-2; D perhaps matches TRBD1 (5 bases). The CDR3 loop spans 14 amino acids. Trimming shortened V by 0 bases and J by 8 bases, and 13 bases separated the two germline ends. The germline V gene encodes CDR1 ENHRY and CDR2 SYGVKD. For the CDR3, the DNA is TGTGCCATCAGTGAGTCGCAGGGATCCCACGGCTACACCTTC. The encoded protein is CAISESQGSHGYTF.

On this clone itself: Other DNA sequences in this specimen translate into the identical CDR3. The CDR3 DNA sequence: TGTGCCAGCAGCTTGGAGGGGTCTGGGGCCAACGTCCTGACTTTC. It codes for CASSLEGSGANVLTF. This sequence joins TRBV5-4 and TRBJ2-6; D is perhaps TRBD1 (5 bases). This CDR3 contains 15 residues. Germline CDR1 and CDR2: SGHNT and YYREEE (reference sequence). V lost 0 bases, J lost 1 base, and 5 bases lay in between.

Regarding this clone: A clone one base away is much larger, so this may be a read error. The chain joins TRBV7-9 to TRBJ2-7, with D possibly being TRBD1 (5 bases). Trimming stripped 2 bases from V and 2 bases from J, with 16 bases between. The CDR3 covers 16 residues. CDR1 and CDR2 from the germline V gene are SEHNR and FQNEAQ (reference sequence). The CDR3: CASSLTVAGNPYEQYF. The CDR3 DNA sequence: TGTGCCAGCAGCTTAACGGTGGCAGGGAACCCCTACGAGCAGTACTTC.

The V and J genes are TRBV7-2 and TRBJ2-2; 12 positions agree with TRBD2. Germline CDR1 and CDR2: SGHTA and FQGNSA. V lost 1 base to trimming and J lost 7 bases; unmatched junction nucleotides: 4. This CDR3 is built from 16 residues. In DNA form, the CDR3 reads TGTGCCAGCAGCTTAGGACTAGCGGGAGCGAACGGGGAGCTGTTTTTT. This sequence encodes CASSLGLAGANGELFF.

This clone was seen just once. V and J are TRBV7-2 and TRBJ2-2; 8 bases match TRBD2. The CDR3 consists of 16 residues. Looked up from germline, CDR1 is SGHTA and CDR2 is FQGNSA. V lost 10 bases, J lost 2 bases, and 12 bases stayed unmatched. CDR3 in amino acids: CAIPRASGLNTGELFF. The CDR3 DNA is TGTGCCATACCGCGGGCTAGCGGGCTTAACACCGGGGAGCTGTTTTTT.